The rows below give T cell receptor beta chains drawn from one sample of a study of shared T cell receptors in the human thymus. Clones were read by immunoSEQ multiplex PCR, and TCRdb kept only the in-frame ones, dropping some. This sample carries under 850,000 clones, around 89% of them seen once, and the ten largest clones take approximately 0.01%. These same data were also listed under a study on human thymus T cells.

What was sequenced was thymocytes. These receptors originate from a boy under three years old with a congenital heart defect. The CDR3 runs from the conserved cysteine through the conserved F or W. The D gene is left open where the match is weak. Only some rows state a clone size, as once, few, many or a class for expanded clones.

cdr3_length clone_size j_call v_call d_call cdr3_aa cdr3_nt
12 once TRBJ2-5 TRBV15 . CATSKGGETQYF TGTGCCACCAGCAAAGGGGGAGAGACCCAGTACTTC
16 . TRBJ2-3 TRBV7-8 TRBD2 CASRSGRAFGADTQYF TGTGCCAGCCGAAGCGGGAGGGCCTTCGGGGCAGATACGCAGTATTTT
14 . TRBJ2-3 TRBV15 . CATSRRSPADTQYF TGTGCCACCAGCAGACGCTCTCCTGCGGATACGCAGTATTTT
11 . TRBJ2-7 TRBV20-1 . CSAGAPYEQYF TGCAGTGCTGGGGCTCCCTACGAGCAGTACTTC
16 . TRBJ2-7 TRBV27 TRBD1 CASSRRWQGAVYEQYF TGTGCCAGCAGCCGAAGGTGGCAGGGGGCGGTCTACGAGCAGTACTTC
18 . TRBJ2-2 TRBV27 TRBD2 CASSLGLVGGLTTGELFF TGTGCCAGCAGTCTCGGACTAGTTGGTGGACTTACCACCGGGGAGCTGTTTTTT
16 few TRBJ2-7 TRBV7-2 . CASSPGDRGRGYEQYF TGTGCCAGCAGTCCCGGGGATAGGGGCAGGGGTTACGAGCAGTACTTC
15 . TRBJ1-4 TRBV14 TRBD1 CASSYRTGTNEKLFF TGTGCCAGCAGCTATCGGACAGGGACTAATGAAAAACTGTTTTTT
17 . TRBJ2-1 TRBV4-3 TRBD2 CASSQDRSGRKLSEQFF TGCGCCAGCAGCCAAGATCGGAGCGGGAGGAAACTCTCTGAGCAGTTCTTC
16 . TRBJ2-7 TRBV5-4 TRBD1 CASSLSRDRELGEQYF TGTGCCAGCAGCTTGTCCCGGGACAGAGAATTGGGCGAGCAGTACTTC
15 once TRBJ2-1 TRBV5-1 . CASSPPRGTCNEQFF TGCGCCAGCAGCCCCCCGCGCGGTACGTGCAATGAGCAGTTCTTC
15 . TRBJ2-5 TRBV14 TRBD1 CASSRETGVRETQYF TGTGCCAGCAGCCGAGAAACAGGGGTCAGGGAGACCCAGTACTTC
16 . TRBJ2-7 TRBV7-2 TRBD2 CASSPRVAGVKYEQYF TGTGCCAGCAGCCCCAGGGTAGCGGGAGTAAAGTACGAGCAGTACTTC
13 once TRBJ2-3 TRBV29-1 TRBD2 CSVVSGSADTQYF TGCAGCGTTGTTAGCGGGAGCGCAGATACGCAGTATTTT
15 . TRBJ2-3 TRBV7-2 . CASSLAPGRRDTQYF TGTGCCAGCAGCTTAGCGCCGGGGAGGAGGGATACGCAGTATTTT
16 . TRBJ2-3 TRBV4-1 TRBD2 CASSPKLAASTDTQYF TGCGCCAGCAGCCCGAAACTAGCGGCTAGCACAGATACGCAGTATTTT
14 . TRBJ1-1 TRBV7-9 . CASSFWGVGTEAFF TGTGCCAGCAGCTTCTGGGGGGTCGGCACTGAAGCTTTCTTT
14 . TRBJ1-1 TRBV6-5 . CASSRYTGNTEAFF TGTGCCAGCAGCCGTTATACAGGGAACACTGAAGCTTTCTTT
11 . TRBJ2-7 TRBV27 . CASSEVYEQYF TGTGCCAGCAGTGAGGTTTACGAGCAGTACTTC
15 . TRBJ2-2 TRBV28 TRBD1 CASRIQGAGIGELFF TGTGCCAGCAGGATACAGGGGGCGGGCATCGGGGAGCTGTTTTTT
19 . TRBJ2-7 TRBV4-3 TRBD2 CASSQDYASGRAHTYEQYF TGCGCCAGCAGCCAAGATTACGCTAGCGGGAGGGCCCACACCTACGAGCAGTACTTC
18 . TRBJ2-3 TRBV4-2 . CASSQDTLSRGITDTQYF TGTGCCAGCAGCCAAGATACGTTATCCCGGGGGATCACAGATACGCAGTATTTT
14 . TRBJ1-1 TRBV4-1 . CASSPPGIGPEAFF TGCGCCAGCAGCCCACCGGGGATTGGGCCTGAAGCTTTCTTT
15 . TRBJ2-1 TRBV5-1 TRBD2 CATRGGTRPFGWQFF TGCGCCACCCGGGGAGGGACTAGGCCTTTTGGGTGGCAGTTCTTC
15 . TRBJ1-4 TRBV15 . CATSGTPATNEKLFF TGTGCCACCAGTGGGACACCCGCAACTAATGAAAAACTGTTTTTT
15 . TRBJ2-7 TRBV19 TRBD2 CASSMVEAGASEQYF TGTGCCAGTAGTATGGTGGAAGCGGGGGCGTCCGAGCAGTACTTC
16 . TRBJ2-6 TRBV4-3 TRBD1 CASSQERSQDRGLLAF TGCGCCAGCAGCCAAGAAAGAAGTCAGGACAGGGGGCTTTTGGCTTTC
16 . TRBJ2-5 TRBV7-9 TRBD2 CASSFFPREWGETQYF TGTGCCAGCAGCTTTTTTCCGCGGGAGTGGGGGGAGACCCAGTACTTC
16 once TRBJ2-2 TRBV4-2 TRBD2 CASSQGASGDTGELFF TGTGCCAGCAGCCAAGGAGCAAGCGGGGACACCGGGGAGCTGTTTTTT